The subject of this entry is one T cell receptor (beta chain). Its antigen is undetermined. The sample is drawn from a study of cytomegalovirus exposure and HLA in healthy donors. Study summary: Unique TCRs numbering around 80 million, obtained from HLA-typed donors, made up an early data release.

Trimming cost V 7 bases and J 5 bases, with 11 bases left between them. The CDR3 spans 12 residues. The germline V gene has CDR1 MDHEN and CDR2 SYDVKM. Study results and caveats: As immune exposure information, only CMV serostatus was available. One later analysis reportedly identified an Asian-associated ancestry cluster that showed fewer N-insertions than the approximately 710-donor mean. Usually a TCR sequence was rare, but some public TCRs were found in many donors.

A multiplex PCR was run with 60 Vbeta primers and 13 Jbeta primers. Sequencing used immunoSEQ multiplex PCR; TCRdb keeps in-frame clones, though not all of them. The table shows around 78,000 clones, with over 60% occurring only once. The chain links TRBV28 to TRBJ2-5; maybe TRBD2 (7 bases). The sequence came from a male donor in good health and CMV-seronegative. Sequencing was performed on PBMCs. The CDR3: CASNGGLETQYF. The CDR3 DNA follows: TGTGCCAGCAACGGGGGGCTCGAGACCCAGTACTTC.